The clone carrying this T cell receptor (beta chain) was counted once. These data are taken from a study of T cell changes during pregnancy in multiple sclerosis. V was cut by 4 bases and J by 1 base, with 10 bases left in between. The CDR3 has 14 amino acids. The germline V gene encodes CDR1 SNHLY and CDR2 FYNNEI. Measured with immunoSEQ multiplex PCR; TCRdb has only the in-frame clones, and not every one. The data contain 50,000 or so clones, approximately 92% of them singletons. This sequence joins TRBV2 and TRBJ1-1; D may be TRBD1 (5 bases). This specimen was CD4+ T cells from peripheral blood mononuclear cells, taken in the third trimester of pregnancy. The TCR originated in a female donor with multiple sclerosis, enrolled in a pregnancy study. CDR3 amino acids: CASSVTGPNTEAFF. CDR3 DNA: TGTGCCAGCAGTGTTACAGGACCGAACACTGAAGCTTTCTTT. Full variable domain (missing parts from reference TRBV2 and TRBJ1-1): EPEVTQTPSHQVTQMGQEVILRCVPISNHLYFYWYRQILGQKVEFLVSFYNNEISEKSEIFDDQFSVERPDGSNFTLKIRSTKLEDSAMYFCASSVTGPNTEAFFGQGTRLTVV.